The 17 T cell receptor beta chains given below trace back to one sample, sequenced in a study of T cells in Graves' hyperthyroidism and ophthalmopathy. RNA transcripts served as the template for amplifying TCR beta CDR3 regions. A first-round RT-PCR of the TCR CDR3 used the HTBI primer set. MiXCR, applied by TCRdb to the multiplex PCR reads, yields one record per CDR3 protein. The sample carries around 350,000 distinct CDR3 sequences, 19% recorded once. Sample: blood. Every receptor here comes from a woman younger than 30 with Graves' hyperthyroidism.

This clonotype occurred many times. The CDR3 is CASSLGQGNGGYTF. The CDR3 DNA reads as TGCGCCAGCAGCTTGGGACAGGGGAACGGTGGCTACACCTTC. The chain uses TRBV5-1 and TRBJ1-2, with 8 bases identical to TRBD1. Germline V CDR1 and CDR2: SGHRS, YFSETQ. The ends lost 0 bases at V and 7 bases at J; junction bases unmatched: 5. This CDR3 spans 14 amino acids.

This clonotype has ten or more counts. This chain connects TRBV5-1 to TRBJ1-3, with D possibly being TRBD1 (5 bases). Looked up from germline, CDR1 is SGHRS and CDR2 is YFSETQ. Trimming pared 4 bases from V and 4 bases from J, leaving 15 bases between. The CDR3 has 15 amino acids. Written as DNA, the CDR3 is TGCGCCAGCAGCCCCGAGCCGGGGCCCGGAAACACCATATATTTT. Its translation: CASSPEPGPGNTIYF.

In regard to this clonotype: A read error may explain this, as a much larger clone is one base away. This CDR3 reads CAWSHKRGPYTIYF. CDR3 nucleotides: TGTGCCTGGAGCCATAAGCGGGGCCCATACACCATATATTTT. This sequence joins TRBV30 and TRBJ1-3; D perhaps matches TRBD1 (5 bases). CDR1 GTSNPN and CDR2 SVGIG come from the germline V gene (reference sequence). This CDR3 region has 14 residues. V lost 3 bases to trimming and J lost 8 bases, with 17 bases between them. Combining the CDR3 with reference TRBV30 and TRBJ1-3 gives the whole variable domain SQTIHQWPATLVQPVGSPLSLECTVEGTSNPNLYWYRQAAGRGLQLLFYSVGIGQISSEVPQNLSASRPQDRQFILSSKKLLLSDSGFYLCAWSHKRGPYTIYFGEGSWLTVV.

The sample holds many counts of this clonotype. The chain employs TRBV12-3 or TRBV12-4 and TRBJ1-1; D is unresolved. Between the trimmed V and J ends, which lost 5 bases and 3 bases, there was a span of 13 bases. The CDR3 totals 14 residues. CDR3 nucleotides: TGTGCCAGCAGTCCCGCTAGCTACTACACTGAAGCTTTCTTT. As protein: CASSPASYYTEAFF.

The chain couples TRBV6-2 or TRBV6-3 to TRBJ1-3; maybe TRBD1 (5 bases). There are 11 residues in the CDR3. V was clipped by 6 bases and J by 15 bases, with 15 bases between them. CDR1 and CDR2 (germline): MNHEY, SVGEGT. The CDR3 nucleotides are TGTGCCAGCAGCCCGGACACCAATGGATATTTT. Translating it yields CASSPDTNGYF.

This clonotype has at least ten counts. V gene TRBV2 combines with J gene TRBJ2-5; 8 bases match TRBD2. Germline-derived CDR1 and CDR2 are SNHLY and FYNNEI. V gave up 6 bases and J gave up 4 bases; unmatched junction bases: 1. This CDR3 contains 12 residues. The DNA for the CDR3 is TGTGCCAGCAGACGGGGGGGAGAGACCCAGTACTTC. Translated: CASRRGGETQYF.

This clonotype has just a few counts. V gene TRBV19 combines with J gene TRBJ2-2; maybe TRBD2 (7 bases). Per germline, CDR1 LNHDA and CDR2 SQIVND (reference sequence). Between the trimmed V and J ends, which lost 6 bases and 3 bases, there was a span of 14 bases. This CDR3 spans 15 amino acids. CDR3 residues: CASRKGGPDTGELFF. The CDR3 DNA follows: TGTGCCAGTAGAAAGGGGGGGCCGGACACCGGGGAGCTGTTTTTT. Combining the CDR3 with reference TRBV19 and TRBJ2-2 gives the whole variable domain DGGITQSPKYLFRKEGQNVTLSCEQNLNHDAMYWYRQDPGQGLRLIYYSQIVNDFQKGDIAEGYSVSREKKESFPLTVTSAQKNPTAFYLCASRKGGPDTGELFFGEGSRLTVL.

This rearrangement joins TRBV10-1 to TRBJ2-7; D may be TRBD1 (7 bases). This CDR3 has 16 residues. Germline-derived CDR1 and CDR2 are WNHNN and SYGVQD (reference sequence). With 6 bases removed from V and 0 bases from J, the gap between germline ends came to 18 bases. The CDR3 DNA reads TGCGCCAGCAGGAGGACCCCAGGGGGGAACTCCTACGAGCAGTACTTC. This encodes CASRRTPGGNSYEQYF.

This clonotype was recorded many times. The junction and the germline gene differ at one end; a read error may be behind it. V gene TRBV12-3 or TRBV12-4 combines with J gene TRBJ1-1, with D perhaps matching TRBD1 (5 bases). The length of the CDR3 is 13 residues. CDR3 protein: CASSLALGADRSF. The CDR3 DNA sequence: TGTGCCAGCAGTTTAGCGCTAGGGGCAGACCGCTCCTTT.

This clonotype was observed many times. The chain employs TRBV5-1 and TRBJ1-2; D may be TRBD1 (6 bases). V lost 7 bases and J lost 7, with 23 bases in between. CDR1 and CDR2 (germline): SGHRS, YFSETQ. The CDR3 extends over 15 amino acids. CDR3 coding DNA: TGCGCCAGCGCCTCCGTCGGCGGGGGCGCCGCTGGCTACACCTTC. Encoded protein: CASASVGGGAAGYTF. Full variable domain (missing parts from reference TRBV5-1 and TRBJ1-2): KAGVTQTPRYLIKTRGQQVTLSCSPISGHRSVSWYQQTPGQGLQFLFEYFSETQRNKGNFPGRFSGRQFSNSRSEMNVSTLELGDSALYLCASASVGGGAAGYTFGSGTRLTVV.

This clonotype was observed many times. The CDR3 region is CSVEDHGGQPQHF. Here the CDR3 DNA reads TGCAGCGTTGAAGATCATGGTGGTCAGCCCCAGCATTTT. V is TRBV29-1 and J is TRBJ1-5; D is ambiguous. Germline V gene lookup returns CDR1 SQVTM and CDR2 ANQGSEA. The CDR3 extends over 13 amino acids. The V end was cut by 0 bases, the J end by 6 bases, with 9 bases between. The variable domain in full, with the rest retrieved from reference TRBV29-1 and TRBJ1-5, is SAVISQKPSRDICQRGTSLTIQCQVDSQVTMMFWYRQQPGQSLTLIATANQGSEATYESGFVIDKFPISRPNLTFSTLTVSNMSPEDSSIYLCSVEDHGGQPQHFGDGTRLSIL.

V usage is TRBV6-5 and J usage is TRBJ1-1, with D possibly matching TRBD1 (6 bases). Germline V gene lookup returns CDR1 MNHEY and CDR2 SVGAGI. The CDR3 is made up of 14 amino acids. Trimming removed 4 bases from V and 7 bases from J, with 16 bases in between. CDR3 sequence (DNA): TGTGCCAGCAGTTTGTACAACAGGGAGAGTGAAGCTTTCTTT. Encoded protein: CASSLYNRESEAFF.

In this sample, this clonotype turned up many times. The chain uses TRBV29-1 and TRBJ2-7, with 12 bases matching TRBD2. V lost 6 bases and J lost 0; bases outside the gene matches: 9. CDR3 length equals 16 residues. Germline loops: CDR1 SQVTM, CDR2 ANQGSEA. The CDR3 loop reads CSVRPGLAGVSYEQYF. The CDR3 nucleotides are TGCAGCGTCCGACCGGGACTAGCGGGTGTCTCCTACGAGCAGTACTTC.

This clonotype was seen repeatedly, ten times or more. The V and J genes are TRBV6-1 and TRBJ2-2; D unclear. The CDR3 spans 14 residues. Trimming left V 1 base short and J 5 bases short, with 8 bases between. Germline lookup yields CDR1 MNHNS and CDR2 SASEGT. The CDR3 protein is CASSEVRWTGELFF. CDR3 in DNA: TGTGCCAGCAGTGAAGTCCGGTGGACCGGGGAGCTGTTTTTT.

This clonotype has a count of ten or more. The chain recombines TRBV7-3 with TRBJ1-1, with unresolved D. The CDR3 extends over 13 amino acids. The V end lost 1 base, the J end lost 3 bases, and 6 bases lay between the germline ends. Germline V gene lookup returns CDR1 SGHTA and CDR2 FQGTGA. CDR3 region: CASSLMTDTEAFF. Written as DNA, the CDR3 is TGTGCCAGCAGCTTAATGACGGACACTGAAGCTTTCTTT.

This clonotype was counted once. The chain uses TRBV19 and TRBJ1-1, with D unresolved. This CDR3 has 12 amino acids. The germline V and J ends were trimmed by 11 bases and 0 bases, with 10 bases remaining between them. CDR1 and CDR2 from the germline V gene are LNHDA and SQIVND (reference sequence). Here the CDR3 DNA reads TGTGCCCTCCTCCACCTGAACACTGAAGCTTTCTTT. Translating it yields CALLHLNTEAFF.

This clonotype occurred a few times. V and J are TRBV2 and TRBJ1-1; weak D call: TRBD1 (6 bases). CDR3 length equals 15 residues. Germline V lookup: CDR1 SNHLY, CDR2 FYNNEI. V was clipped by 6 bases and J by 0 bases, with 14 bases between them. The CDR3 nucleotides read TGTGCCAGCAGGAGGGTACAGGGTTTGAACACTGAAGCTTTCTTT. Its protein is CASRRVQGLNTEAFF.